These 27 T cell receptor beta chains share one sample of origin, sequenced in a study of blood T cell repertoires in COVID-19. Sequenced by immunoSEQ multiplex PCR; TCRdb stores in-frame clones only, minus some. In the table there are approximately 50,000 clones, roughly 76% of which are singletons. What was sequenced was peripheral blood. The receptors here all came from a man in his forties or fifties with active or convalescent COVID-19.

V and J are TRBV2 and TRBJ1-6; 7 bases agree with TRBD1. CDR1 and CDR2 (germline): SNHLY, FYNNEI. The junction had 10 bases not matched to a gene; V was cut back by 5 bases and J by 6 bases. The CDR3 covers 16 residues. The CDR3 DNA reads TGTGCCAGCAGTCCCTCCCGGGACAGTTTTAATTCACCCCTCCACTTT. It yields the protein CASSPSRDSFNSPLHF.

V is TRBV18 and J is TRBJ1-2; 8 nucleotides line up with TRBD1. Trimming cost V 3 bases and J 4 bases; bases outside gene matches: 1. Germline V CDR1 and CDR2: KGHSH, LQKENI. The CDR3 runs to 13 residues. In nucleotides, the CDR3 is TGTGCCAGCTCACCGACAGGGGTCTATGGCTACACCTTC. It encodes CASSPTGVYGYTF.

V is TRBV7-2 and J is TRBJ1-2; D call uncertain. There are 12 residues in the CDR3. Germline CDR1 and CDR2: SGHTA and FQGNSA. V was clipped by 4 bases and J by 5 bases, with 8 bases between them. The CDR3 protein is CASSSGVYGYTF. The DNA for the CDR3 is TGTGCCAGCAGCTCCGGGGTTTATGGCTACACCTTC.

This clone has only a few counts. The chain is built from TRBV19 and TRBJ1-5, with TRBD1 as a possible D gene (5 bases). CDR3 size: 14 residues. V was clipped by 5 bases and J by 6 bases, with 14 bases between them. Germline values: CDR1 LNHDA, CDR2 SQIVND (reference sequence). CDR3: CASSEKGAGQPQHF. The CDR3 DNA reads TGTGCCAGTAGTGAGAAAGGGGCAGGTCAGCCCCAGCATTTT.

This sequence joins TRBV6-5 and TRBJ2-7; no firm D call. The V end lost 7 bases, the J end lost 0 bases, and 13 bases lay between the germline ends. This CDR3 has 14 residues. Per germline, CDR1 MNHEY and CDR2 SVGAGI. The CDR3 DNA reads as TGTGCCAGCACTTTTATCCACGGCTCCTACGAGCAGTACTTC. Protein product: CASTFIHGSYEQYF.

The chain couples TRBV15 to TRBJ2-3; tentative D call: TRBD1 (6 bases). CDR1 is LNHNV and CDR2 is YYDKDF in the germline V gene (reference sequence). This CDR3 spans 16 amino acids. Trimming shortened V by 0 bases and J by 4 bases, and 14 bases separated the two germline ends. The CDR3 DNA follows: TGTGCCACCAGCAGAGATCTTCAGGGGCTCGCAGATACGCAGTATTTT. This codes for CATSRDLQGLADTQYF.

The chain is built from TRBV5-8 and TRBJ1-5; no definite D call. Germline CDR1 SGHTS, CDR2 YDEGEE. The CDR3 runs to 13 residues. The V end was cut by 0 bases, the J end by 6 bases, with 7 bases between. The CDR3 DNA reads as TGTGCCAGCAGCTTGGGTCTCCGTCAGCCCCAGCATTTT. It encodes CASSLGLRQPQHF.

This sequence joins TRBV5-1 and TRBJ2-7; 7 bases are a match to TRBD2. The V segment lost 4 bases and the J segment 3 bases; nucleotides outside the gene matches: 4. The CDR3 is 13 amino acids. CDR1 SGHRS and CDR2 YFSETQ come from the germline V gene. DNA of the CDR3: TGCGCCAGCAGCCCCTGGGGGGGCTACGAGCAGTACTTC. This translates into CASSPWGGYEQYF.

The CDR3 here is CASIRAVNTGELFF. The CDR3 DNA reads as TGTGCCAGCATCAGGGCCGTAAACACCGGGGAGCTGTTTTTT. The rearrangement joins TRBV5-8 to TRBJ2-2; D perhaps matches TRBD1 (5 bases). V lost 6 bases and J 2 bases, leaving 11 bases between the germline ends. Germline V lookup: CDR1 SGHTS, CDR2 YDEGEE. This CDR3 contains 14 residues.

The chain links TRBV6-2 or TRBV6-3 to TRBJ2-3; D is possibly TRBD2 (5 bases). V was pared by 6 bases and J by 4 bases, with 11 bases between. Germline CDR1 and CDR2: MNHEY and SVGEGT. The CDR3 contains 13 residues. The CDR3 is CASSLGMADTQYF. In DNA, the CDR3 is TGTGCCAGCAGCCTCGGGATGGCAGATACGCAGTATTTT.

The chain links TRBV6-6 to TRBJ1-5; D is uncertain. In germline, CDR1 is MNHNY, CDR2 SVGAGI (reference sequence). This CDR3 has 15 amino acids. Between the trimmed V and J ends, which lost 3 bases and 2 bases, there was a span of 11 bases. This CDR3 reads CASSYSGDGNQPQHF. The CDR3 region has the DNA TGTGCCAGCAGTTATTCCGGGGATGGCAATCAGCCCCAGCATTTT.

There are a few counts of this clone. The CDR3 bases are TGTGCCAGCAGCTTTTCCGGGAGCTCCTACGAGCAGTACTTC. It specifies CASSFSGSSYEQYF. The rearrangement uses TRBV7-8 and TRBJ2-7; TRBD2 is a possible D gene (6 bases). In germline, CDR1 is SGHVS, CDR2 FQNEAQ. CDR3 length: 14 residues. Trimming took 3 bases from V and 0 from J, leaving 9 bases between them.

V usage is TRBV2 and J usage is TRBJ1-1; 10 positions agree with TRBD1. Germline values: CDR1 SNHLY, CDR2 FYNNEI. This CDR3 region has 16 residues. The V and J ends lost 6 bases and 1 base, in that order; junction bases with no gene match: 8. The CDR3 is CASRIGQGVWNTEAFF. The CDR3 DNA is TGTGCCAGCAGAATTGGACAGGGGGTATGGAACACTGAAGCTTTCTTT.

The chain employs TRBV5-1 and TRBJ2-3, with D uncertain. The V gene lost 0 bases and the J gene lost 2 bases, with 7 bases spanning the gap. CDR3 length: 14 amino acids. The germline V gene encodes CDR1 SGHRS and CDR2 YFSETQ. For the CDR3, the DNA is TGCGCCAGCAGCTTGGCCCGTCCCACAGATACGCAGTATTTT. Translation gives CASSLARPTDTQYF.

The chain joins TRBV7-6 to TRBJ2-5, with D unresolved. The CDR3 runs 13 residues. The germline V gene has CDR1 SGHVS and CDR2 FNYEAQ. The V end was cut by 6 bases, the J end by 3 bases, with 11 bases between. Written as DNA, the CDR3 is TGTGCCAGCAGTAGTAGAGTCGAAGAGACCCAGTACTTC. Amino acids: CASSSRVEETQYF. The entire variable domain, with the rest obtained from reference TRBV7-6 and TRBJ2-5, is as follows: GAGVSQSPRYKVTKRGQDVALRCDPISGHVSLYWYRQALGQGPEFLTYFNYEAQQDKSGLPNDRFSAERPEGSISTLTIQRTEQRDSAMYRCASSSRVEETQYFGPGTRLLVL.

As regards this clone: The identical CDR3 is also encoded by other nucleotide sequences in the sample. This chain joins TRBV18 and TRBJ1-4, with 10 bases lining up with TRBD1. In germline, CDR1 is KGHSH, CDR2 LQKENI. V shed 3 bases, J shed 8 bases, and the junction held 6 bases outside the gene matches. CDR3 length: 15 residues. CDR3 nucleotide sequence: TGTGCCAGCTCACCCTCGGGACAGGGGTACGAAAAACTGTTTTTT. Protein product: CASSPSGQGYEKLFF.

This clone was seen only a few times. The chain is built from TRBV9 and TRBJ2-5, with D perhaps matching TRBD2 (5 bases). The CDR3 is 15 amino acids. Per the germline V gene, CDR1 is SGDLS and CDR2 is YYNGEE. The V gene lost 0 bases and the J gene lost 5 bases, with 14 bases spanning the gap. The CDR3 sequence: CASSVVPGEWETQYF. CDR3 DNA: TGTGCCAGCAGCGTAGTTCCCGGGGAGTGGGAGACCCAGTACTTC. Full variable domain (missing parts from reference TRBV9 and TRBJ2-5): DSGVTQTPKHLITATGQRVTLRCSPRSGDLSVYWYQQSLDQGLQFLIQYYNGEERAKGNILERFSAQQFPDLHSELNLSSLELGDSALYFCASSVVPGEWETQYFGPGTRLLVL.

The V gene is TRBV3-1 (or the pseudogene TRBV3-2), the J gene TRBJ1-6; the match to TRBD1 covers 10 bases. In germline, CDR1 is LGHDT, CDR2 YNNKEL (reference sequence). This CDR3 region has 15 residues. The V gene end was trimmed by 7 bases and the J gene end by 7 bases; junction bases not matched to a gene: 7. CDR3 in DNA: TGTGCCAGCACCTCCGGACAGGGGGTAAATTCACCCCTCCACTTT. This encodes CASTSGQGVNSPLHF.

The sample holds a few counts of this clone. The chain joins TRBV19 to TRBJ1-1; the D gene is possibly TRBD1 (6 bases). CDR1 is LNHDA and CDR2 is SQIVND in the germline V gene (reference sequence). This CDR3 is built from 13 residues. The CDR3 is CPRHVGEGVGAFF. CDR3 bases: TGTCCCCGCCATGTGGGGGAGGGGGTGGGAGCTTTCTTT. The variable domain in full, with the rest retrieved from reference TRBV19 and TRBJ1-1, is DGGITQSPKYLFRKEGQNVTLSCEQNLNHDAMYWYRQDPGQGLRLIYYSQIVNDFQKGDIAEGYSVSREKKESFPLTVTSAQKNPTAFYLCPRHVGEGVGAFFGQGTRLTVV.

V usage is TRBV7-9 and J usage is TRBJ1-5, with D hard to call. In germline, CDR1 is SEHNR, CDR2 FQNEAQ (reference sequence). The CDR3 consists of 15 residues. With 0 bases removed from V and 1 base from J, the gap between germline ends came to 7 bases. The CDR3, as DNA: TGTGCCAGCAGCTTAGCGGGCTTAAGCAATCAGCCCCAGCATTTT. As protein: CASSLAGLSNQPQHF.

The chain uses TRBV10-3 and TRBJ2-7; D possibly corresponds to TRBD2 (7 bases). Germline V CDR1 and CDR2: ENHRY, SYGVKD. V gave up 0 bases and J gave up 7 bases, with 16 bases separating them. The CDR3 is 15 residues long. This chain's CDR3 is CAISESGGPQGEQYF. For the CDR3, the DNA is TGTGCCATCAGTGAGTCGGGGGGGCCCCAGGGGGAGCAGTACTTC.

The chain links TRBV6-5 to TRBJ1-5; TRBD1 matches at 10 bases. The germline V gene encodes CDR1 MNHEY and CDR2 SVGAGI. There are 14 residues in the CDR3. V shed 6 bases, J shed 4 bases, and the junction held 3 bases outside the gene matches. The CDR3 DNA reads as TGTGCCAGCAGGGGGACAGGGGAGAATCAGCCCCAGCATTTT. The encoded protein is CASRGTGENQPQHF.

V usage is TRBV6-4 and J usage is TRBJ1-5; D is possibly TRBD1 (6 bases). Germline V gene data show CDR1 as MRHNA and CDR2 as SNTAGT. The CDR3 is made up of 14 amino acids. The V and J ends lost 6 bases and 7 bases respectively, with 16 bases between them. CDR3 region: CASRGGESGQPQHF. CDR3 nucleotides: TGTGCCAGCAGAGGGGGGGAATCTGGGCAGCCCCAGCATTTT.

This chain connects TRBV11-3 to TRBJ2-1; D ambiguous. CDR3 length: 13 residues. V lost 4 bases and J 3 bases, leaving 7 bases between the germline ends. Germline values: CDR1 SGHNT, CDR2 YENEEA. CDR3 in amino acids: CASSSESYNEQFF. As DNA, the CDR3 is TGTGCCAGCAGCTCCGAGAGCTACAATGAGCAGTTCTTC.

The chain links TRBV5-1 to TRBJ2-7, with 7 bases aligning to TRBD1. The V and J ends lost 4 bases and 3 bases, in that order; junction bases with no gene match: 7. The CDR3 runs to 14 residues. Germline V gives CDR1 SGHRS, CDR2 YFSETQ. CDR3: CASSILDRDYEQYF. In DNA form, the CDR3 reads TGCGCCAGCAGCATACTAGACAGGGACTACGAGCAGTACTTC.

The chain has TRBV11-2 and TRBJ1-3; 8 bases line up with TRBD1. This CDR3 is built from 14 residues. Germline CDR1 and CDR2: SGHAT and FQNNGV. V gave up 0 bases and J gave up 6 bases; unmatched junction bases: 1. This chain's CDR3 is CASSLDQGANTIYF. DNA of the CDR3: TGTGCCAGCAGCTTAGACCAGGGGGCAAACACCATATATTTT.

This clone was seen a few times. The chain couples TRBV27 to TRBJ2-1; tentative D call: TRBD2 (5 bases). Germline lookup yields CDR1 MNHEY and CDR2 SMNVEV (reference sequence). V lost 7 bases and J lost 5, with 12 bases in between. There are 13 residues in the CDR3. DNA of the CDR3: TGTGCCAGCATGTTCGGGGAGAACAATGAGCAGTTCTTC. Its translation is CASMFGENNEQFF.